The sequence of this TCR beta chain was determined in a study of cytomegalovirus exposure and HLA in healthy donors. Study-level results: Excluded: some indistinguishable V segments such as TRBV6-2 and TRBV6-3. Per a later analysis, fewer than 20,000 TCR beta sequences showed association with HLA alleles at 0.05 false discovery rate.

Primers included in the PCR were 60 Vbeta and 13 Jbeta primers. TCRdb keeps only in-frame clones here, not all; method: immunoSEQ multiplex PCR. Reported are approximately 30,000 clones; the ten largest clones contain under 4.5%. Worth noting for this clone: The antigen remains unidentified.

The CDR3 spans 15 residues. The junction had 11 bases not matched to a gene; V was cut back by 4 bases and J by 9 bases. Per germline, CDR1 MNHEY and CDR2 SMNVEV (reference sequence). The donors gave bone marrow, and they were healthy. This TCR was recovered from a man in his forties in good health and CMV-seronegative. The specimen was PBMCs. The V gene is TRBV27, the J gene TRBJ2-7; 11 positions agree with TRBD2. The CDR3 here is CASSSGLAGLRWQYF. As DNA, the CDR3 is TGTGCCAGCAGTTCCGGACTAGCGGGTTTAAGGTGGCAGTACTTC.